The next 32 T cell receptor beta chains were all read from a single sample in a study of T cell responses to AZD1222 COVID-19 vaccine. The protocol was immunoSEQ multiplex PCR, while the TCRdb copy is restricted to in-frame clones and leaves out a portion. The table shows around 71,000 clones, with about 82% occurring only once. Sequenced material: peripheral blood, taken on day 0 of AZD1222 vaccination. These receptors came from an adult in good health.

The rearrangement links TRBV7-2 to TRBJ1-5, with a weak D call TRBD1 (6 bases). V lost 5 bases to trimming and J lost 2 bases, with 16 bases between them. In germline, CDR1 is SGHTA, CDR2 FQGNSA. This CDR3 region has 16 residues. The CDR3 bases are TGTGCCAGCAGCGTAGGGGGGGATTGGCGCAATCAGCCCCAGCATTTT. Encoded protein: CASSVGGDWRNQPQHF.

V gene TRBV12-3 or TRBV12-4 combines with J gene TRBJ1-1, with TRBD1 identical over 8 bases. Trimming cost V 7 bases and J 5 bases; bases outside gene matches: 3. The CDR3 contains 12 residues. CDR3 coding DNA: TGTGCCAGCATAGACAGGGGTACTGAAGCTTTCTTT. It translates to CASIDRGTEAFF.

The chain uses TRBV5-1 and TRBJ1-1, with 9 nucleotides matching TRBD1. Trimming removed 7 bases from V and 5 bases from J; junction bases left unmatched: 9. This CDR3 spans 14 amino acids. Germline V gene sequence: CDR1 SGHRS, CDR2 YFSETQ. CDR3: CASRFTGGATEAFF. The CDR3 DNA follows: TGCGCCAGCCGATTTACAGGGGGCGCGACTGAAGCTTTCTTT.

The rearrangement links TRBV11-3 to TRBJ2-2, with a weak D call TRBD2 (6 bases). The germline V gene has CDR1 SGHNT and CDR2 YENEEA. The length of the CDR3 is 13 residues. Trimming took 8 bases from V and 2 from J, leaving 9 bases between them. CDR3 amino acids: CASSGGNTGELFF. The CDR3 bases are TGTGCCAGCTCCGGGGGAAACACCGGGGAGCTGTTTTTT.

This rearrangement joins TRBV7-9 to TRBJ2-2; TRBD1 is a possible D gene (5 bases). The germline V and J ends were trimmed by 2 bases and 3 bases, with 13 bases remaining between them. CDR3 length equals 16 residues. Germline V lookup: CDR1 SEHNR, CDR2 FQNEAQ (reference sequence). The CDR3 is CASSLNQQGYTGELFF. In nucleotides, the CDR3 is TGTGCCAGCAGCTTAAATCAGCAGGGATACACCGGGGAGCTGTTTTTT. Based on the CDR3 plus reference TRBV7-9 and TRBJ2-2, the full variable domain is DTGVSQNPRHKITKRGQNVTFRCDPISEHNRLYWYRQTLGQGPEFLTYFQNEAQLEKSRLLSDRFSAERPKGSFSTLEIQRTEQGDSAMYLCASSLNQQGYTGELFFGEGSRLTVL.

This clone was detected once. The chain has TRBV15 and TRBJ1-2; D is possibly TRBD1 (6 bases). Per germline, CDR1 LNHNV and CDR2 YYDKDF (reference sequence). V lost 5 bases to trimming and J lost 5 bases, with 15 bases between them. CDR3 size: 14 residues. The CDR3 reads CATSYGGGRYGYTF. The DNA of the CDR3 is TGTGCCACCAGCTATGGGGGCGGTAGGTATGGCTACACCTTC.

This clone was seen more than once but under ten times. The chain combines TRBV7-9 with TRBJ2-3; 8 nucleotides match TRBD1. CDR3 size: 16 residues. Germline lookup yields CDR1 SEHNR and CDR2 FQNEAQ (reference sequence). Trimming at V came to 1 base and at J to 3 bases, leaving 6 bases not matched to a gene. The CDR3: CASSLVRTGSTDTQYF. CDR3 sequence (DNA): TGTGCCAGCAGCTTAGTCAGGACAGGGTCGACAGATACGCAGTATTTT.

The rearrangement uses TRBV30 and TRBJ1-6, with 9 bases identical to TRBD1. The CDR3 runs to 16 residues. With 2 bases clipped from V and 9 bases from J, the junction kept 11 bases outside the gene matches. From germline, CDR1 is GTSNPN and CDR2 SVGIG (reference sequence). As DNA, the CDR3 is TGTGCCTGGAGTTGGACAGGGGATTATTTCGGTTCACCCCTCCACTTT. Amino acid sequence: CAWSWTGDYFGSPLHF.

The chain employs TRBV2 and TRBJ1-1; possibly TRBD1 for D (5 bases). Germline V gene data show CDR1 as SNHLY and CDR2 as FYNNEI. The CDR3 has 15 residues. V shed 0 bases and J shed 5 bases, with 13 bases lying between them. This CDR3 reads CASSEADGGTTEAFF. For the CDR3, the DNA is TGTGCCAGCAGTGAAGCAGACGGGGGTACTACTGAAGCTTTCTTT.

A single count supports this clone. This chain uses TRBV2 with TRBJ2-7; 8 bases align to TRBD1. This CDR3 region has 12 residues. CDR1 is SNHLY and CDR2 is FYNNEI in the germline V gene. Germline trimming cut 5 bases from V and 10 bases from J; bases unmatched to any gene: 7. The CDR3 sequence is CASSQDREEQYF. The CDR3, as DNA: TGTGCCAGCAGTCAGGACAGGGAGGAACAGTACTTC.

This clone has only a few counts. The chain has TRBV27 and TRBJ1-2; no clear D. Germline CDR1 and CDR2: MNHEY and SMNVEV (reference sequence). CDR3 length: 15 amino acids. With 5 bases removed from V and 2 bases from J, the gap between germline ends came to 15 bases. Written as DNA, the CDR3 is TGTGCCAGCAGTCGTCAGGCAGGTCAGAACTATGGCTACACCTTC. This translates into CASSRQAGQNYGYTF.

J is TRBJ1-2 and V is TRBV5-4; maybe TRBD1 (5 bases). Between the trimmed V and J ends, which lost 4 bases and 5 bases, there was a span of 9 bases. CDR1 is SGHNT and CDR2 is YYREEE in the germline V gene (reference sequence). The CDR3 totals 12 residues. The CDR3 coding sequence is TGTGCCAGCAGCGGGGGACTTTATGGCTACACCTTC. It is translated as CASSGGLYGYTF.

V gene TRBV5-6 combines with J gene TRBJ2-7; 9 bases agree with TRBD2. This CDR3 comprises 17 residues. V shed 0 bases and J 6 bases; nucleotides not matched to a gene: 13. Germline CDR1 SGHDT, CDR2 YYEEEE. CDR3 loop: CASSLGGSGGPFLEQYF. The CDR3 DNA reads TGTGCCAGCAGCTTGGGGGGTAGCGGGGGCCCCTTTCTCGAGCAGTACTTC.

V gene TRBV6-2 or TRBV6-3 combines with J gene TRBJ2-7; tentatively, D is TRBD1 or TRBD2 (6 bases each). Germline CDR1 is MNHEY and CDR2 is SVGEGT. Trimming pared 0 bases from V and 2 bases from J, leaving 8 bases between. The CDR3 runs 14 residues. This chain's CDR3 is CASSYSGGTYEQYF. The CDR3 DNA reads TGTGCCAGCAGTTACTCGGGGGGCACCTACGAGCAGTACTTC.

V usage is TRBV15 and J usage is TRBJ2-2; D gene unclear. Trimming took off 0 bases at V and 1 base at J, with 6 bases between the two ends. The germline gives CDR1 LNHNV, CDR2 YYDKDF (reference sequence). The CDR3 has 15 residues. The DNA of the CDR3 is TGTGCCACCAGCAGAGATTCCGGGAACACCGGGGAGCTGTTTTTT. Translated: CATSRDSGNTGELFF.

This chain connects TRBV7-2 to TRBJ2-1, with 8 nucleotides matching TRBD2. V was clipped by 4 bases and J by 15 bases; unmatched bases: 11. Germline V gene data show CDR1 as SGHTA and CDR2 as FQGNSA. The CDR3 totals 13 residues. This CDR3 reads CASSYGAGVPGFF. The CDR3 DNA sequence: TGTGCCAGCAGCTATGGAGCGGGAGTCCCAGGGTTCTTC.

V and J are TRBV7-9 and TRBJ1-6, with TRBD1 matching 7 bases. The CDR3 is 16 amino acids. The V segment lost 5 bases and the J segment 7 bases; nucleotides outside the gene matches: 11. The germline gives CDR1 SEHNR, CDR2 FQNEAQ (reference sequence). In DNA form, the CDR3 reads TGTGCCAGCAGCGACCCGACCGGGACAGAGAATTCACCCCTCCACTTT. The encoded protein is CASSDPTGTENSPLHF.

This chain joins TRBV5-4 and TRBJ2-4, with D unresolved. CDR3 length equals 15 residues. Trimming shortened V by 0 bases and J by 2 bases, and 9 bases separated the two germline ends. Germline assignment: CDR1 SGHNT and CDR2 YYREEE (reference sequence). CDR3 loop: CASSLEGKTKNIQYF. DNA for the CDR3: TGTGCCAGCAGCTTGGAAGGGAAAACCAAAAACATTCAGTACTTC.

The gene calls are TRBV25-1 and TRBJ2-3, with 7 bases matching TRBD2. CDR1 and CDR2 from the germline V gene are MGHDK and SYGVNS. The CDR3 consists of 13 residues. V lost 6 bases to trimming and J lost 12 bases; unmatched junction nucleotides: 12. The CDR3 nucleotides are TGTGCCAGCAGCGAGGACTGGCTAGCGGCCCAGTATTTT. Its translation: CASSEDWLAAQYF.

This rearrangement joins TRBV3-1 (or the pseudogene TRBV3-2) to TRBJ1-6; the match to TRBD1 covers 9 bases. The J segment lost 0 bases and the V segment lost 8 bases, leaving 2 bases of the junction unmatched. CDR1 LGHDT and CDR2 YNNKEL come from the germline V gene (reference sequence). The CDR3 is made up of 15 amino acids. The CDR3 region has the DNA TGTGCCAGCGGGACAGGGAGCTCCTATAATTCACCCCTCCACTTT. It specifies CASGTGSSYNSPLHF.

The chain employs TRBV12-1 and TRBJ2-5; the table calls TRBD1, which could not be checked here. TRBV12-1 is termed a pseudogene. The CDR3 is made up of 16 amino acids. This chain's CDR3 is CASSPRDRFLQETQYF. The CDR3 nucleotides read TGTGCCAGCAGCCCACGGGACAGGTTCTTGCAAGAGACCCAGTACTTC.

A few counts support this clone. This chain joins TRBV7-2 and TRBJ1-6; D perhaps matches TRBD1 (5 bases). Trimming removed 7 bases at V and 8 bases at J, with 15 bases between. The V gene's germline CDR1 is SGHTA and CDR2 FQGNSA. This CDR3 has 14 amino acids. In DNA form, the CDR3 reads TGTGCCAGCAATACACCCCGGGGGGATTCACCCCTCCACTTT. This gives the protein CASNTPRGDSPLHF.

The chain combines TRBV15 with TRBJ1-5, with unresolved D. This CDR3 spans 13 amino acids. V lost 0 bases, J lost 6 bases, and 6 bases lay in between. The germline gives CDR1 LNHNV, CDR2 YYDKDF (reference sequence). The CDR3 nucleotides are TGTGCCACCAGCAGAGATAAGAGTCAGCCCCAGCATTTT. It yields the protein CATSRDKSQPQHF.

There are a few counts of this clone. The V call is TRBV10-3, the J call TRBJ2-1, with D possibly being TRBD2 (6 bases). Trimming stripped 6 bases from V and 8 bases from J, with 17 bases between. The length of the CDR3 is 14 residues. Germline CDR1 is ENHRY and CDR2 is SYGVKD. CDR3 region: CAIRLQTSSDEQFF. In DNA form, the CDR3 reads TGTGCCATCAGACTGCAGACTAGTAGTGATGAGCAGTTCTTC.

The V call is TRBV27, the J call TRBJ1-3; D not resolved. The V gene's germline CDR1 is MNHEY and CDR2 SMNVEV (reference sequence). Trimming stripped 2 bases from V and 0 bases from J, with 8 bases between. There are 15 residues in the CDR3. CDR3 residues: CASSLGRHSGNTIYF. In nucleotides, the CDR3 is TGTGCCAGCAGTTTAGGCCGCCACTCTGGAAACACCATATATTTT.

CDR3 nucleotides: TGTGCCAGCAGCTTAGAAACGAATGAAAAACTGTTTTTT. The encoded protein is CASSLETNEKLFF. The chain carries TRBV7-9 and TRBJ1-4; D call uncertain. V dropped 1 base and J dropped 5 bases, with 5 bases sitting between them. There are 13 residues in the CDR3. The germline CDR1 and CDR2 sequences are SEHNR and FQNEAQ (reference sequence).

CDR3 loop: CASSQTVGISGNTIYF. The CDR3 DNA follows: TGCGCCAGCAGCCAAACAGTGGGGATCTCTGGAAACACCATATATTTT. The chain links TRBV4-3 to TRBJ1-3; D ambiguous. The germline CDR1 and CDR2 sequences are LGHNA and YSLEER. The CDR3 runs 16 residues. V lost 2 bases and J 0 bases, leaving 11 bases between the germline ends.

For this clone: Other nucleotide sequences from this sample produce the same CDR3. This chain connects TRBV7-2 to TRBJ2-2; weak D call: TRBD2 (5 bases). CDR3 length: 14 amino acids. Germline CDR1 and CDR2: SGHTA and FQGNSA. V was pared by 2 bases and J by 2 bases, with 6 bases between. CDR3: CASSLSGNTGELFF. CDR3 nucleotides: TGTGCCAGCAGCTTAAGCGGAAACACCGGGGAGCTGTTTTTT.

The genes are TRBV10-3 and TRBJ2-3, with TRBD2 identical over 7 bases. Germline V gene lookup returns CDR1 ENHRY and CDR2 SYGVKD. The CDR3 consists of 16 residues. V shed 0 bases, J shed 0 bases, and the junction held 3 bases outside the gene matches. CDR3 amino acids: CAISESTSSSTDTQYF. The CDR3 DNA sequence: TGTGCCATCAGTGAGTCGACTAGCTCTAGCACAGATACGCAGTATTTT.

The chain is built from TRBV9 and TRBJ1-3; D is possibly TRBD1 (5 bases). CDR1 SGDLS and CDR2 YYNGEE come from the germline V gene. Deletions cut 3 bases from V and 4 bases from J, with 14 bases between. This CDR3 comprises 15 residues. For the CDR3, the DNA is TGTGCCAGCAGCGGCCAAGGCGGGGGAGGAAACACCATATATTTT. Protein: CASSGQGGGGNTIYF.

V is TRBV10-3 and J is TRBJ1-2; 9 positions match TRBD1. CDR1 and CDR2 from the germline V gene are ENHRY and SYGVKD. The CDR3 contains 13 residues. J was trimmed by 7 bases and V by 6 bases; bases with no gene match: 6. CDR3 coding DNA: TGTGCCATCAGCGGTGGGACAGGGAGTGGCTACACCTTC. Translating it yields CAISGGTGSGYTF.

The chain employs TRBV7-2 and TRBJ2-6; D call uncertain. The V and J ends lost 1 base and 3 bases respectively, with 7 bases between them. Per germline, CDR1 SGHTA and CDR2 FQGNSA. The CDR3 is 15 amino acids. The CDR3 nucleotides are TGTGCCAGCAGCTTAGTACCGGGTGGGGCCAACGTCCTGACTTTC. This sequence encodes CASSLVPGGANVLTF. Using reference TRBV7-2 and TRBJ2-6 for the parts outside the CDR3, the full variable domain is GAGVSQSPSNKVTEKGKDVELRCDPISGHTALYWYRQSLGQGLEFLIYFQGNSAPDKSGLPSDRFSAERTGGSVSTLTIQRTQQEDSAVYLCASSLVPGGANVLTFGAGSRLTVL.